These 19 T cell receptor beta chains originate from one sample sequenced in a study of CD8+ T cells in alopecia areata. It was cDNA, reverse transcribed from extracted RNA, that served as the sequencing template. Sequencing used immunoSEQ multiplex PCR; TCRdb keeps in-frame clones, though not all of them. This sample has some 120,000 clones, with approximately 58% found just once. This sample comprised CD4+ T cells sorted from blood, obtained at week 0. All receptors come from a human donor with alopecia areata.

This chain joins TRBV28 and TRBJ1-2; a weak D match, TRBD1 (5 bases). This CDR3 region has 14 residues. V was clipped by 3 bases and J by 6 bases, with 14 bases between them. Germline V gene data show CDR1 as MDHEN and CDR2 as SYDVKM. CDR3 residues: CASSLGRGTDGYTF. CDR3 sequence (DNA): TGTGCCAGCAGTTTGGGGAGGGGTACGGATGGCTACACCTTC.

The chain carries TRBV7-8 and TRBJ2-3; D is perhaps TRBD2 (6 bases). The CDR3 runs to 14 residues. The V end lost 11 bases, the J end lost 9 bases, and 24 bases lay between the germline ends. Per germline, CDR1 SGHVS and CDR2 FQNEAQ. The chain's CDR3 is CADTRLDIRGTQYF. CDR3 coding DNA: TGTGCCGATACCAGACTAGATATTAGAGGGACGCAGTATTTT.

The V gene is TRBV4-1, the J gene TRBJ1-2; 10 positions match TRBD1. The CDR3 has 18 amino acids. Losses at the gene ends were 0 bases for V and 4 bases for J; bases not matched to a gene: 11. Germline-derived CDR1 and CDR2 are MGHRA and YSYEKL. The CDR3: CASSQDGGDRGQLYGYTF. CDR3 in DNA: TGCGCCAGCAGCCAAGATGGTGGGGACAGGGGCCAACTCTATGGCTACACCTTC.

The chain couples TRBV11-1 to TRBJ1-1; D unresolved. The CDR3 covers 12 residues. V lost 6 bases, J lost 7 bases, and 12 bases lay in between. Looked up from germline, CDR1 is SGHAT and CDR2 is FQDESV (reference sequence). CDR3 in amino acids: CASSNAGNEAFF. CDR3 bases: TGTGCCAGCAGTAACGCCGGGAATGAAGCTTTCTTT.

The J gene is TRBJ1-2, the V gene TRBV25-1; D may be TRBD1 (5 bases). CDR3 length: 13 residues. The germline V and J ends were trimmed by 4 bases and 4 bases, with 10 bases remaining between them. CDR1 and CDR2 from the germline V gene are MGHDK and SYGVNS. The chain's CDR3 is CASSVSRAYGYTF. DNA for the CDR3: TGTGCCAGCAGTGTTAGCAGGGCCTATGGCTACACCTTC.

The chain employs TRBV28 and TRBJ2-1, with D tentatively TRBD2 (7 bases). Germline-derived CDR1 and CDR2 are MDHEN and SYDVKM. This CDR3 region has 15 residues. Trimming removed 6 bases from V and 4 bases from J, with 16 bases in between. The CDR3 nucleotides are TGTGCCAGCAGAGAGGTCCGGGGGGCTTACAATGAGCAGTTCTTC. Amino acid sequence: CASREVRGAYNEQFF.

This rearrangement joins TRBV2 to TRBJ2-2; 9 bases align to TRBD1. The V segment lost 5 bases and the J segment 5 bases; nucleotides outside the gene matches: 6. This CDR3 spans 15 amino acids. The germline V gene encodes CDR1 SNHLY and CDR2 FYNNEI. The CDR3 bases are TGTGCCAGCAGTCCGGGACAGGGCGGAACCGGGGAGCTGTTTTTT. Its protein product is CASSPGQGGTGELFF.

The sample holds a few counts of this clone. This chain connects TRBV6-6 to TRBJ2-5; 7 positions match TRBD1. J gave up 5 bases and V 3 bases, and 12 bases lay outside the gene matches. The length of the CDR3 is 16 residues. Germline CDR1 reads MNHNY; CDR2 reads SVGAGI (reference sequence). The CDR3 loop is CASSYYRQGGRETQYF. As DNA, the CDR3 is TGTGCCAGCAGTTATTACCGACAGGGTGGCAGGGAGACCCAGTACTTC.

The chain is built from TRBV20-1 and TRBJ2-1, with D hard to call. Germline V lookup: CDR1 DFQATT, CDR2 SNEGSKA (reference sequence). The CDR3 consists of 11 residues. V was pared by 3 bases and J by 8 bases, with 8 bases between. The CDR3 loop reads CSASYEDEQFF. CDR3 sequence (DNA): TGCAGTGCTAGTTACGAGGATGAGCAGTTCTTC.

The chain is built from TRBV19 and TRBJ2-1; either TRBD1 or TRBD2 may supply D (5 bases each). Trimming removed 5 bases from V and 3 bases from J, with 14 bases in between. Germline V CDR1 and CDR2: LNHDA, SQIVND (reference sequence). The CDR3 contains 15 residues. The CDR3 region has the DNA TGTGCCAGTAGTCCCGGGACCAGAGTCTACAATGAGCAGTTCTTC. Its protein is CASSPGTRVYNEQFF.

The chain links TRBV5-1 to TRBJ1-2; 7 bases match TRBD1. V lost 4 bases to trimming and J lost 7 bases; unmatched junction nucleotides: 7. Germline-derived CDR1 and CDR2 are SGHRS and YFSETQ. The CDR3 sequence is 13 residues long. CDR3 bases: TGCGCCAGCAGCCCACAGGGGCAGGGTGGCTACACCTTC. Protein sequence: CASSPQGQGGYTF.

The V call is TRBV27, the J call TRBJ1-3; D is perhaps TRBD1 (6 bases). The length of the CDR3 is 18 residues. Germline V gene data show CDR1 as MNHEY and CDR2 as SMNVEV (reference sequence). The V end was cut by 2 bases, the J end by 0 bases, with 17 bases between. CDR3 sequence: CASSLHRQVKSSGNTIYF. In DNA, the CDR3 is TGTGCCAGCAGTTTACACCGACAGGTCAAGTCCTCTGGAAACACCATATATTTT.

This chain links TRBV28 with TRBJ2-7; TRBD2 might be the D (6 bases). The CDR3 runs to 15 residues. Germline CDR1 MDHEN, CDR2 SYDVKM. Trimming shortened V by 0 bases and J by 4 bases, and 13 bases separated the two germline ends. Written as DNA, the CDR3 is TGTGCCAGCAGTTTATGGTATCGGGAGCATTACGAGCAGTACTTC. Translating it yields CASSLWYREHYEQYF.

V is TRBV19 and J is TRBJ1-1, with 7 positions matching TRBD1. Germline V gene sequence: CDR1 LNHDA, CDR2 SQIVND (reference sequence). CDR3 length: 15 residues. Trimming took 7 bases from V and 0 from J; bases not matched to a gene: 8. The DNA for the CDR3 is TGTGCCAGTAAGGGGACAGCGGACATGAACACTGAAGCTTTCTTT. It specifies CASKGTADMNTEAFF. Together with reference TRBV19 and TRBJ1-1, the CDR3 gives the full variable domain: DGGITQSPKYLFRKEGQNVTLSCEQNLNHDAMYWYRQDPGQGLRLIYYSQIVNDFQKGDIAEGYSVSREKKESFPLTVTSAQKNPTAFYLCASKGTADMNTEAFFGQGTRLTVV.

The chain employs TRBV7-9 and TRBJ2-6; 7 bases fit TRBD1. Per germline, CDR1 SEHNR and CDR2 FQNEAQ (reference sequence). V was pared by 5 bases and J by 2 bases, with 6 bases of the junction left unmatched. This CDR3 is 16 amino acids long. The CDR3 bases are TGTGCCAGCAGCAGACGAACAGGGGCTGGGGCCAACGTCCTGACTTTC. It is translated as CASSRRTGAGANVLTF.

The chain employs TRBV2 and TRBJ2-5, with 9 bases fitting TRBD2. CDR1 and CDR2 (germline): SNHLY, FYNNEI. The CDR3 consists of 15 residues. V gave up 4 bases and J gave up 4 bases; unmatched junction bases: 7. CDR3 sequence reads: CASSGLAGRGETQYF. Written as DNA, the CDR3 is TGTGCCAGCAGTGGGCTAGCGGGACGGGGAGAGACCCAGTACTTC.

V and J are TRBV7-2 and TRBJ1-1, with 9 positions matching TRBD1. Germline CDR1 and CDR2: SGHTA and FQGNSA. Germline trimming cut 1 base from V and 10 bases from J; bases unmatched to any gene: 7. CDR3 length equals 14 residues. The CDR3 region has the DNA TGTGCCAGCAGCTTAGGGTGGGACAGGGAGTCAGCTTTCTTT. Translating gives CASSLGWDRESAFF.

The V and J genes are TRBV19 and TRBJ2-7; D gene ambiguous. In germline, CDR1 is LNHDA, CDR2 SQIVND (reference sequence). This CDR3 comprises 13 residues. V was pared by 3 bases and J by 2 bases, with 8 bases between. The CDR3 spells CASSIRLAYEQYF. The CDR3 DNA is TGTGCCAGTAGTATTCGGTTGGCCTACGAGCAGTACTTC.

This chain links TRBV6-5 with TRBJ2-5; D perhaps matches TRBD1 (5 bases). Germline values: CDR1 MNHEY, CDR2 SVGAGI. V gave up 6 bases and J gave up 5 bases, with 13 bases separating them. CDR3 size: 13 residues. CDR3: CASSQGWQETQYF. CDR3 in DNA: TGTGCCAGCAGCCAGGGTTGGCAGGAGACCCAGTACTTC.